This TCR beta chain appears in the sequencing data of a study of cytomegalovirus exposure and HLA in healthy donors. Turning to the study itself: The 120 validation repertoires, a later analysis reported, used the same platform as the approximately 730 repertoires from the first cohort.

Here immunoSEQ multiplex PCR was the method, and the copy in TCRdb shows in-frame clones only, minus some. Of 130,000 to 150,000 clones listed, about 89% are singletons. Germline V gene lookup returns CDR1 SGHTA and CDR2 FQGNSA. This CDR3 is built from 14 residues. Trimming removed 5 bases from V and 5 bases from J; junction bases left unmatched: 5. Study outcomes and limitations: TCR clusters originating in the first cohort tended to co-occur in the roughly 120 validation repertoires, according to a later analysis. In vitro confirmation showed three CMV-associated chains to be CMV antigen specific. Across donors, most TCRs were seen rarely, yet some public ones were widespread.

Note on this clone: The antigen is undetermined.

Material: PBMCs. The sequence came from a woman younger than 30 in good health and CMV-seropositive. This chain joins TRBV7-2 and TRBJ1-5, with 8 bases matching TRBD1. DNA for the CDR3: TGTGCCAGCAGCATAACAGGGGGATATCAGCCCCAGCATTTT. Translating it yields CASSITGGYQPQHF. Full variable domain (remainder filled in from reference TRBV7-2 and TRBJ1-5): GAGVSQSPSNKVTEKGKDVELRCDPISGHTALYWYRQSLGQGLEFLIYFQGNSAPDKSGLPSDRFSAERTGGSVSTLTIQRTQQEDSAVYLCASSITGGYQPQHFGDGTRLSIL.